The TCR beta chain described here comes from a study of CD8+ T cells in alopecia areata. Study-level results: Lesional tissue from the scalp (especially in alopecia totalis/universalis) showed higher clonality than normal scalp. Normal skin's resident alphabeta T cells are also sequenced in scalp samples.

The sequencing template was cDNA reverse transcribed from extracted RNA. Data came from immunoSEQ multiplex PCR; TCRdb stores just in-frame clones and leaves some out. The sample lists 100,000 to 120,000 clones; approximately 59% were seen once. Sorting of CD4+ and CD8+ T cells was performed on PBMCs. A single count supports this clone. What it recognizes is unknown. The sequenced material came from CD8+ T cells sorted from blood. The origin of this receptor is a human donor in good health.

Written as DNA, the CDR3 is TGCAGCGTTGAAGATCGGGGGGGGCAGTACTTC. Protein: CSVEDRGGQYF. This chain uses TRBV29-1 with TRBJ2-7; TRBD2 matches at 8 bases. This CDR3 is 11 amino acids long. Germline V gene lookup returns CDR1 SQVTM and CDR2 ANQGSEA. V was pared by 0 bases and J by 9 bases, with 1 base of the junction left unmatched.